The next 26 T cell receptor beta chains were all read from a single sample in a study of siplizumab effects on memory and regulatory T cells. Clones were read by immunoSEQ multiplex PCR, and TCRdb kept only the in-frame ones, dropping some. The sample contains 100,000 or so clones, approximately 94% of which appear only once. Sequences were obtained from Tregs sorted from blood. These TCRs come from a human donor in good health.

This sequence joins TRBV4-1 and TRBJ2-2; perhaps TRBD1 as D (5 bases). V dropped 4 bases and J dropped 1 base, with 16 bases sitting between them. The CDR3 covers 17 residues. CDR1 is MGHRA and CDR2 is YSYEKL in the germline V gene. Here the CDR3 DNA reads TGCGCCAGCAGCCCAGGACCCGGAAGGGGGAACACCGGGGAGCTGTTTTTT. Amino acid sequence: CASSPGPGRGNTGELFF.

V usage is TRBV27 and J usage is TRBJ2-1; 9 bases match TRBD1. Germline V gene lookup returns CDR1 MNHEY and CDR2 SMNVEV (reference sequence). The CDR3 runs 19 residues. Trimming at V came to 4 bases and at J to 4 bases, leaving 17 bases not matched to a gene. The CDR3 nucleotides read TGTGCCAGCAGTTCCCCGGGACAGGGCTTCTGGGGCAAGTACAATGAGCAGTTCTTC. Protein product: CASSSPGQGFWGKYNEQFF.

This clone was detected once. V gene TRBV28 combines with J gene TRBJ2-1, with 7 nucleotides matching TRBD1. The CDR3 runs to 16 residues. CDR1 and CDR2 (germline): MDHEN, SYDVKM. The junction had 15 bases not matched to a gene; V was cut back by 8 bases and J by 5 bases. The CDR3 loop reads CASAGFTGVSNNEQFF. For the CDR3, the DNA is TGTGCCAGCGCAGGGTTCACAGGGGTAAGCAACAATGAGCAGTTCTTC. Together with reference TRBV28 and TRBJ2-1, the CDR3 gives the full variable domain: DVKVTQSSRYLVKRTGEKVFLECVQDMDHENMFWYRQDPGLGLRLIYFSYDVKMKEKGDIPEGYSVSREKKERFSLILESASTNQTSMYLCASAGFTGVSNNEQFFGPGTRLTVL.

J is TRBJ2-4 and V is TRBV6-1; 7 bases fit TRBD2. CDR3 size: 16 residues. The germline V gene has CDR1 MNHNS and CDR2 SASEGT. The V segment lost 1 base and the J segment 5 bases; nucleotides outside the gene matches: 8. CDR3 coding DNA: TGTGCCAGCAGTGAAGGCTCGGGACTAACACAAAACATTCAGTACTTC. Its protein is CASSEGSGLTQNIQYF.

The J gene is TRBJ2-7, the V gene TRBV5-4, with 7 bases aligning to TRBD1. Trimming removed 4 bases from V and 0 bases from J; junction bases left unmatched: 4. The CDR3 is 14 residues long. CDR1 and CDR2 (germline): SGHNT, YYREEE (reference sequence). The CDR3 loop is CASSNYRGSYEQYF. CDR3 sequence (DNA): TGTGCCAGCAGCAATTACAGGGGCTCCTACGAGCAGTACTTC.

This rearrangement joins TRBV18 to TRBJ1-1; D not resolved. The V gene's germline CDR1 is KGHSH and CDR2 LQKENI. The CDR3 totals 17 residues. Trimming shortened V by 2 bases and J by 0 bases, and 16 bases separated the two germline ends. The CDR3 region has the DNA TGTGCCAGCTCACCAAGTTTAAGGGAAAGGGTGAACACTGAAGCTTTCTTT. This encodes CASSPSLRERVNTEAFF.

The V call is TRBV7-2, the J call TRBJ1-5, with 7 bases lining up with TRBD1. CDR1 and CDR2 (germline): SGHTA, FQGNSA. V shed 6 bases and J 6 bases; nucleotides not matched to a gene: 11. The length of the CDR3 is 15 residues. CDR3 region: CASSLSLSGGQPQHF. The CDR3 bases are TGTGCCAGCAGTCTTAGCCTATCAGGGGGTCAGCCCCAGCATTTT.

V usage is TRBV14 and J usage is TRBJ1-2; D remains unclear. Trimming took off 1 base at V and 4 bases at J, with 7 bases between the two ends. The CDR3 spans 13 residues. Germline assignment: CDR1 SGHDN and CDR2 FVKESK. Here the CDR3 DNA reads TGTGCCAGCAGCCAAGGTCAGGTCTATGGCTACACCTTC. Protein: CASSQGQVYGYTF.

This rearrangement joins TRBV4-2 to TRBJ2-1, with TRBD2 matching 14 bases. V trimming: 1 base; J trimming: 8 bases; junction bases outside the gene matches: 4. The CDR3 contains 16 residues. CDR1 LGHNA and CDR2 YNFKEQ come from the germline V gene. CDR3 amino acids: CASSQAGTSGSDEQFF. The CDR3, as DNA: TGTGCCAGCAGCCAAGCCGGGACTAGCGGGAGTGATGAGCAGTTCTTC.

V is TRBV9 and J is TRBJ1-5, with unresolved D. The CDR3 is made up of 13 amino acids. Germline V gene data show CDR1 as SGDLS and CDR2 as YYNGEE. The V end lost 0 bases, the J end lost 3 bases, and 4 bases lay between the germline ends. CDR3 protein: CASSVVDNQPQHF. CDR3 DNA: TGTGCCAGCAGCGTAGTGGACAATCAGCCCCAGCATTTT.

The chain uses TRBV10-3 and TRBJ2-7; TRBD1 matches 9 bases. Germline assignment: CDR1 ENHRY and CDR2 SYGVKD. This CDR3 is built from 14 residues. With 8 bases clipped from V and 5 bases from J, the junction kept 10 bases outside the gene matches. The CDR3 region is CAISTGTGRNEQYF. In DNA form, the CDR3 reads TGTGCCATCTCGACCGGGACAGGGAGGAACGAGCAGTACTTC.

The CDR3 nucleotides read TGCGCCAGCAGCCGCGACAGGGGGACGGGCACAGATACGCAGTATTTT. Translated: CASSRDRGTGTDTQYF. The chain is built from TRBV5-1 and TRBJ2-3; TRBD1 matches at 9 bases. CDR3 length equals 16 residues. Trimming removed 4 bases from V and 1 base from J; junction bases left unmatched: 7. Germline CDR1 SGHRS, CDR2 YFSETQ.

V and J are TRBV18 and TRBJ1-1; D gene unclear. The CDR3 length is 17 residues. Germline V gene lookup returns CDR1 KGHSH and CDR2 LQKENI. V was pared by 0 bases and J by 3 bases, with 17 bases between. For the CDR3, the DNA is TGTGCCAGCTCACCACCAAACCAACATTTCCGGTACACTGAAGCTTTCTTT. Translation: CASSPPNQHFRYTEAFF.

V gene TRBV10-3 combines with J gene TRBJ2-6; D remains ambiguous. Trimming pared 1 base from V and 1 base from J, leaving 17 bases between. Germline V gene lookup returns CDR1 ENHRY and CDR2 SYGVKD. CDR3 length equals 19 residues. As DNA, the CDR3 is TGTGCCATCAGTGAGTTGGGTTACGGCCTCAGATCTGGGGCCAACGTCCTGACTTTC. Its translation: CAISELGYGLRSGANVLTF.

The count of this clone is one. The chain couples TRBV7-6 to TRBJ2-7, with 7 bases that match TRBD2. V shed 1 base and J 4 bases; nucleotides not matched to a gene: 7. Germline CDR1 reads SGHVS; CDR2 reads FNYEAQ. The CDR3 consists of 15 residues. The DNA of the CDR3 is TGTGCCAGCAGCTTAGTTAGTGGACTAGGATACGAGCAGTACTTC. Encoded protein: CASSLVSGLGYEQYF.

This sequence joins TRBV5-4 and TRBJ1-3; weak D call: TRBD1 (5 bases). Germline V gives CDR1 SGHNT, CDR2 YYREEE (reference sequence). The CDR3 loop spans 14 amino acids. Trimming removed 6 bases at V and 1 base at J, with 11 bases between. DNA of the CDR3: TGTGCCAGCACCAGGGACGGGTCTGGAAACACCATATATTTT. Residues: CASTRDGSGNTIYF. Full variable domain (outside the CDR3, taken from reference TRBV5-4 and TRBJ1-3): ETGVTQSPTHLIKTRGQQVTLRCSSQSGHNTVSWYQQALGQGPQFIFQYYREEENGRGNFPPRFSGLQFPNYSSELNVNALELDDSALYLCASTRDGSGNTIYFGEGSWLTVV.

The gene calls are TRBV11-1 and TRBJ2-7; D may be TRBD1 or TRBD2 (5 bases each). V lost 4 bases, J lost 7 bases, and 20 bases lay in between. The CDR3 runs 15 residues. The germline V gene encodes CDR1 SGHAT and CDR2 FQDESV (reference sequence). The CDR3 loop reads CASSSGTADLLEQYF. CDR3 coding DNA: TGTGCCAGCAGCTCCGGGACCGCAGACCTTTTGGAGCAGTACTTC.

This clone was recorded a few times. The CDR3 ends on some other residue instead of the conserved phenylalanine or tryptophan, so this is likely a read error. No DNA is shown, since the ends of the CDR3 on it are uncertain; the CDR3 is the one TCRdb lists. The genes are TRBV30 and TRBJ1-1. The CDR3 numbers 11 amino acids, ends counted. In germline, CDR1 is GTSNPN, CDR2 SVGIG (reference sequence). The CDR3: CAWSAMSDPPV.

This clone occurred once. This chain connects TRBV11-1 to TRBJ2-7; D ambiguous. This CDR3 comprises 13 residues. V lost 0 bases and J lost 3, with 6 bases in between. From germline, CDR1 is SGHAT and CDR2 FQDESV (reference sequence). In DNA form, the CDR3 reads TGTGCCAGCAGCTTAGCGCTTTACTACGAGCAGTACTTC. Residues: CASSLALYYEQYF.

V is TRBV5-1 and J is TRBJ2-3; D remains ambiguous. V lost 1 base and J 2 bases, leaving 17 bases between the germline ends. CDR3 length: 17 residues. In germline, CDR1 is SGHRS, CDR2 YFSETQ. The CDR3 DNA reads TGCGCCAGCAGCTTGCAGAGTACGTTTGGATACACAGATACGCAGTATTTT. It codes for CASSLQSTFGYTDTQYF.

The V and J genes are TRBV29-1 and TRBJ2-7; D uncertain. This CDR3 is built from 15 residues. CDR1 and CDR2 from the germline V gene are SQVTM and ANQGSEA. V was cut by 6 bases and J by 2 bases, with 20 bases left in between. The CDR3 region has the DNA TGCAGCGTGGTGGTTGGCTTCCCGTGGGCCTACGAGCAGTACTTC. Its translation is CSVVVGFPWAYEQYF.

This chain joins TRBV4-1 and TRBJ2-1, with 10 bases fitting TRBD2. In germline, CDR1 is MGHRA, CDR2 YSYEKL. CDR3 length: 18 residues. The ends lost 4 bases at V and 0 bases at J; junction bases unmatched: 9. CDR3 sequence reads: CASSRSLAGVGSYNEQFF. The CDR3 region has the DNA TGCGCCAGCAGCCGCAGCCTAGCGGGAGTCGGCTCCTACAATGAGCAGTTCTTC.

The J gene is TRBJ2-1, the V gene TRBV11-3; 10 bases line up with TRBD1. There are 13 residues in the CDR3. Germline CDR1 SGHNT, CDR2 YENEEA. The J segment lost 10 bases and the V segment lost 5 bases, leaving 5 bases of the junction unmatched. CDR3 residues: CASSRDRGGEQFF. In DNA, the CDR3 is TGTGCCAGCAGCCGGGACAGGGGAGGGGAGCAGTTCTTC. Using reference TRBV11-3 and TRBJ2-1 for the parts outside the CDR3, the full variable domain is EAGVVQSPRYKIIEKKQPVAFWCNPISGHNTLYWYLQNLGQGPELLIRYENEEAVDDSQLPKDRFSAERLKGVDSTLKIQPAELGDSAVYLCASSRDRGGEQFFGPGTRLTVL.

V and J are TRBV29-1 and TRBJ2-3; 7 positions match TRBD1. Trimming at V came to 6 bases and at J to 5 bases, leaving 11 bases not matched to a gene. Looked up from germline, CDR1 is SQVTM and CDR2 is ANQGSEA. This CDR3 comprises 14 residues. CDR3 DNA sequence: TGCAGCGTCAGGGGGTCGTTGGCCGGAGATACGCAGTATTTT. This translates into CSVRGSLAGDTQYF.

For the CDR3, the DNA is TGTGCCTGGAGCGACAGCCCCAATCAGCCCCAGCATTTT. Its translation is CAWSDSPNQPQHF. The chain combines TRBV30 with TRBJ1-5, with D perhaps matching TRBD1 (5 bases). The germline CDR1 and CDR2 sequences are GTSNPN and SVGIG (reference sequence). The length of the CDR3 is 13 residues. With 3 bases removed from V and 3 bases from J, the gap between germline ends came to 9 bases.

This clone was picked up one time. V gene TRBV4-1 combines with J gene TRBJ2-1; no definite D call. CDR3 length: 16 amino acids. Germline loops: CDR1 MGHRA, CDR2 YSYEKL. Trimming took off 4 bases at V and 13 bases at J, with 26 bases between the two ends. CDR3: CASSPTPKRPKGDQFF. The CDR3 DNA reads TGCGCCAGCAGCCCTACCCCCAAGCGCCCGAAGGGCGACCAGTTCTTC.